Listed here are 16 T cell receptor beta chains from one sample, sequenced in a study of breast tumors, draining lymph nodes, adjacent tissues. Samples came from axillary lymph nodes draining the breast cancer. A single record per CDR3 protein comes from TCRdb applying MiXCR to the multiplex PCR reads. Among fewer than 140,000 distinct CDR3 sequences listed, roughly 29% were seen once. Sequencing was performed on axillary lymph node tissue. The receptors originated from a female donor with breast cancer. Some clones in this sample may be carry-over from other donors' samples.

V and J are TRBV7-2 and TRBJ2-5; D is possibly TRBD2 (6 bases). With 3 bases removed from V and 4 bases from J, the gap between germline ends came to 12 bases. Germline lookup yields CDR1 SGHTA and CDR2 FQGNSA. This CDR3 is built from 14 residues. CDR3 nucleotides: TGTGCCAGCAGCTTGTGGGCGGGATTAGAGACCCAGTACTTC. Encoded protein: CASSLWAGLETQYF.

This clonotype has ten or more counts. The chain recombines TRBV3-1 with TRBJ1-2; tentatively, D is TRBD1 (5 bases). Per the germline V gene, CDR1 is LGHDT and CDR2 is YNNKEL (reference sequence). The germline V and J ends were trimmed by 2 bases and 2 bases, with 6 bases remaining between them. The CDR3 runs 13 residues. The DNA of the CDR3 is TGTGCCAGCAGCCAACGGACAAACTATGGCTACACCTTC. As protein: CASSQRTNYGYTF.

This clonotype occurred a few times. Given a much more abundant clone one base away, this may be a read error. The rearrangement joins TRBV11-2 to TRBJ2-7; weak D call: TRBD2 (5 bases). Germline values: CDR1 SGHAT, CDR2 FQNNGV. The CDR3 extends over 16 amino acids. V was trimmed by 5 bases and J by 0 bases, leaving 17 bases between them. The CDR3 DNA reads as TGTGCCAGCAGCACCGGGCTAGCAGCGAGCTCCTACGAGCAGTACTTC. It is translated as CASSTGLAASSYEQYF.

At least ten counts were recorded for this clonotype. The CDR3 sequence is CSARGPRGRGSPLHF. The CDR3 DNA reads as TGCAGTGCTAGAGGTCCCAGGGGACGGGGTTCACCCCTCCACTTT. This chain links TRBV20-1 with TRBJ1-6; perhaps TRBD1 as D (6 bases). V was trimmed by 1 base and J by 9 bases, leaving 16 bases between them. In germline, CDR1 is DFQATT, CDR2 SNEGSKA (reference sequence). The length of the CDR3 is 15 residues.

This clonotype showed up just a few times. This chain joins TRBV30 and TRBJ2-3, with D hard to call. V was shortened by 2 bases and J by 14 bases, with 14 bases between the two germline ends. This CDR3 spans 11 amino acids. Per germline, CDR1 GTSNPN and CDR2 SVGIG (reference sequence). The CDR3 DNA reads TGTGCCTGGAGTCTCGACCCCACCGGGTATTTT. It is translated as CAWSLDPTGYF.

This clonotype was counted many times. V and J are TRBV3-1 and TRBJ2-1, with TRBD1 as a possible D gene (5 bases). The CDR3 covers 14 residues. Germline V gene sequence: CDR1 LGHDT, CDR2 YNNKEL (reference sequence). V lost 5 bases and J lost 8, with 16 bases in between. The CDR3 coding sequence is TGTGCCAGCAGCTTTAAGTCAGGGTGGTATGAGCAGTTCTTC. Its translation is CASSFKSGWYEQFF.

This clonotype was detected many times. The chain combines TRBV3-1 with TRBJ2-7, with D tentatively TRBD1 (5 bases). Germline CDR1 reads LGHDT; CDR2 reads YNNKEL (reference sequence). The CDR3 contains 14 residues. The V gene lost 0 bases and the J gene lost 5 bases, with 11 bases spanning the gap. The DNA of the CDR3 is TGTGCCAGCAGCCAAGAGCAGGGATTCGACGAGCAGTACTTC. Translated: CASSQEQGFDEQYF.

Concerning this clonotype itself: The DNA is omitted, as the CDR3 cannot be located on it reliably, and the CDR3 follows TCRdb's listing. The chain recombines TRBV5-1 with TRBJ1-3; no check of the table's D call, TRBD1, against the DNA was made. The CDR3 spans 19 amino acids, including both terminal residues. Per the germline V gene, CDR1 is SGHRS and CDR2 is YFSETQ. CDR3 sequence: CASSTGDSEQYFGPGTIYF.

This clonotype came up many times. V is TRBV28 and J is TRBJ2-5; no reliable D call. The V gene lost 5 bases and the J gene lost 0 bases, with 13 bases spanning the gap. Per the germline V gene, CDR1 is MDHEN and CDR2 is SYDVKM. This CDR3 has 15 residues. The CDR3 bases are TGTGCCAGCAGTCCTACCCGGGCCCACCAAGAGACCCAGTACTTC. Amino acid sequence: CASSPTRAHQETQYF.

As concerns this clonotype: Mismatch with germline at one junction end may stem from a read error. The genes are TRBV9 and TRBJ1-2; no clear D gene. CDR3 length: 14 amino acids. Per the germline V gene, CDR1 is SGDLS and CDR2 is YYNGEE. The CDR3 bases are TGTGCCAGCAGCGTAGATGTGGTATCGTATGCCTACTCCTTC. It yields the protein CASSVDVVSYAYSF.

The chain is built from TRBV12-3 or TRBV12-4 and TRBJ2-1, with 14 bases identical to TRBD2. This CDR3 has 19 amino acids. Unmatched junction bases numbered 18, after V lost 5 bases and J lost 9 bases. The CDR3 bases are TGTGCCAGCAGTATAATGGGGACTAGCGGGAGTGGAACGTCGCGTGAGCAGTTCTTC. Amino acid sequence: CASSIMGTSGSGTSREQFF.

J is TRBJ1-1 and V is TRBV5-8; no definite D call. Germline values: CDR1 SGHTS, CDR2 YDEGEE. V lost 0 bases, J lost 4 bases, and 7 bases lay in between. The CDR3 runs 13 residues. The CDR3, as DNA: TGTGCCAGCAGCTTGGGTTGGCTCACTGAAGCTTTCTTT. This sequence encodes CASSLGWLTEAFF.

Points on this clonotype: Since a much larger clone is just one base distant, this may be a read error. The V gene is TRBV6-1, the J gene TRBJ2-5; TRBD1 is a possible D gene (6 bases). This CDR3 spans 14 amino acids. Between the trimmed V and J ends, which lost 7 bases and 4 bases, there was a span of 16 bases. The germline gives CDR1 MNHNS, CDR2 SASEGT. The CDR3 DNA follows: TGTGCCAGCATGCCACAGGGAACCAGAGAGACCCAGTACTTC. This encodes CASMPQGTRETQYF.

CDR3 region: CASSLAGGDRTDTQYF. The CDR3 DNA sequence: TGCGCCAGCAGCTTGGCCGGCGGGGACCGCACAGATACGCAGTATTTT. This sequence joins TRBV5-1 and TRBJ2-3, with TRBD2 as a possible D gene (6 bases). There are 16 residues in the CDR3. Deletions cut 0 bases from V and 1 base from J, with 12 bases between. CDR1 and CDR2 from the germline V gene are SGHRS and YFSETQ. Full variable domain (missing parts from reference TRBV5-1 and TRBJ2-3): KAGVTQTPRYLIKTRGQQVTLSCSPISGHRSVSWYQQTPGQGLQFLFEYFSETQRNKGNFPGRFSGRQFSNSRSEMNVSTLELGDSALYLCASSLAGGDRTDTQYFGPGTRLTVL.

The sample holds many counts of this clonotype. CDR3 loop: CASSWGTGGFADTQYF. The CDR3 DNA sequence: TGTGCCAGCAGTTGGGGGACAGGGGGCTTCGCAGATACGCAGTATTTT. The rearrangement links TRBV25-1 to TRBJ2-3; 12 bases are a match to TRBD1. Germline V CDR1 and CDR2: MGHDK, SYGVNS. The CDR3 extends over 16 amino acids. J gave up 4 bases and V 5 bases, and 7 bases lay outside the gene matches.

This clonotype was counted ten times or more. The gene calls are TRBV19 and TRBJ2-7, with 13 bases aligning to TRBD2. The CDR3 length is 14 residues. The germline gives CDR1 LNHDA, CDR2 SQIVND (reference sequence). The ends lost 6 bases at V and 6 bases at J; junction bases unmatched: 5. DNA for the CDR3: TGTGCCAGTAGAACTAGCGGGAGGGAAGGCGAGCAGTACTTC. Its protein product is CASRTSGREGEQYF.